The sequence of this T cell receptor beta chain was determined in a study of breast tumors, draining lymph nodes, adjacent tissues. The CDR3 has 14 amino acids. In this sample, this clonotype turned up once. Its antigen is not identified. Relative to the germline gene, one junction end is altered; a read error may explain this. TCRdb called the multiplex PCR reads again in MiXCR, with one record for every CDR3 protein. Of 15,000 to 20,000 distinct CDR3 sequences in the sample, about 45% were seen once. Study-level findings and limits: That most tumor T cells come from lymph nodes remained unproven. Tumor TCR diversity was below lymph nodes but above nontumor tissue. Compared with basal-like, luminal-like tumors shared significantly more repertoire with nontumor tissue. Findings are consistent with lymph node origin and intratumoral expansion of most tumor T cells.

Sequenced input: tumor-adjacent breast tissue. This TCR was recovered from a female donor with breast cancer. Some clones in this sample may be carry-over from other donors' samples. The chain links TRBV12-3 or TRBV12-4 to TRBJ2-3; D perhaps matches TRBD1 (6 bases). The CDR3 DNA reads TGTGCCGGCAGTTCGGACAGAGGGCTGGATACGCAGTATTTT. Amino acid sequence: CAGSSDRGLDTQYF.